The rows below give T cell receptor beta chains drawn from one sample of a study of shared clonotypes between healthy human individuals. Using immunoSEQ multiplex PCR, the repertoire was profiled, and TCRdb retains in-frame clones only, with some absent. There are around 2.1 million clones in the sample; around 93% occur only once, and under 2% lies in the top ten. The specimen was naive CD8+ T cells from PBMCs. These TCRs come from a man between 18 and 29 years old in good health. Some clones in this sample may be carry-over from other donors' samples. Each CDR3 is given with its conserved first and last residue. Each record gives: D gene, V gene, clone size, J gene, CDR3 DNA, CDR3 protein. The D gene is left open where the match is weak. Some rows have no size entry. The others give once, few or many, or a class for an expanded clone.

d_call: TRBD2
v_call: TRBV5-1
clone_size: -
j_call: TRBJ2-1
cdr3_nt: TGCGCCAGCAGCGTGGCTAGCGGGTACAATGAGCAGTTCTTC
cdr3_aa: CASSVASGYNEQFF

d_call: -
v_call: TRBV6-6
clone_size: -
j_call: TRBJ2-7
cdr3_nt: TGTGCCAGCAGTTTTCCGGGAAGGGACGACGAGCAGTACTTC
cdr3_aa: CASSFPGRDDEQYF

d_call: -
v_call: TRBV5-6
clone_size: -
j_call: TRBJ2-1
cdr3_nt: TGTGCCAGCAGCTTGTTTCGACAGTACAATGAGCAGTTCTTC
cdr3_aa: CASSLFRQYNEQFF

d_call: -
v_call: TRBV10-3
clone_size: -
j_call: TRBJ2-3
cdr3_nt: TGTGCCATCAGTGAAACAATGACAGGATGGGGCACAGATACGCAGTATTTT
cdr3_aa: CAISETMTGWGTDTQYF

d_call: TRBD2
v_call: TRBV11-2
clone_size: -
j_call: TRBJ2-7
cdr3_nt: TGTGCCAGCAGCATAGACAGGACTAGCGACGAGCAGTACTTC
cdr3_aa: CASSIDRTSDEQYF

d_call: -
v_call: TRBV6-5
clone_size: -
j_call: TRBJ2-7
cdr3_nt: TGTGCCAGCAGTTACTCGGGACCCGAGCGGTCGGAGCAGTACTTC
cdr3_aa: CASSYSGPERSEQYF

d_call: -
v_call: TRBV4-3
clone_size: few
j_call: TRBJ1-1
cdr3_nt: TGCGCCAGCAGCCAAGACAGCCGGAACACTGAAGCTTTCTTT
cdr3_aa: CASSQDSRNTEAFF

d_call: TRBD1
v_call: TRBV28
clone_size: -
j_call: TRBJ2-5
cdr3_nt: TGTGCCAGCAGCTTGGGGGACAGGTGGGGAGAGACCCAGTACTTC
cdr3_aa: CASSLGDRWGETQYF

d_call: -
v_call: TRBV29-1
clone_size: -
j_call: TRBJ2-7
cdr3_nt: TGCAGCGTTGTAGGGTTAGTGGGAAACATTTGGTACGAGCAGTACTTC
cdr3_aa: CSVVGLVGNIWYEQYF

d_call: -
v_call: TRBV7-6
clone_size: -
j_call: TRBJ2-1
cdr3_nt: TGTGCCAGCAGCTTACCGGGACCCCTCTTGGAGGCCAATGAGCAGTTCTTC
cdr3_aa: CASSLPGPLLEANEQFF

d_call: -
v_call: TRBV7-3
clone_size: -
j_call: TRBJ2-1
cdr3_nt: TGTGCCAGCAGCCTCATCCCGGGGTACAATGAGCAGTTCTTC
cdr3_aa: CASSLIPGYNEQFF

d_call: TRBD1
v_call: TRBV5-1
clone_size: -
j_call: TRBJ2-7
cdr3_nt: TGCGCCAGCAGCTTAACAGGGGGAACGAGCGAGCAGTACTTC
cdr3_aa: CASSLTGGTSEQYF

d_call: TRBD1
v_call: TRBV19
clone_size: -
j_call: TRBJ1-2
cdr3_nt: TGTGCCAGTAGTATAGGAGCCAGGGGGGCTGGCTACACCTTC
cdr3_aa: CASSIGARGAGYTF

d_call: -
v_call: TRBV7-8
clone_size: -
j_call: TRBJ2-1
cdr3_nt: TGTGCCAGCAGCCCTCAACCCGGGGCGTATTACAATGAGCAGTTCTTC
cdr3_aa: CASSPQPGAYYNEQFF

d_call: -
v_call: TRBV4-2
clone_size: -
j_call: TRBJ2-5
cdr3_nt: TGTGCCAGCAGCCAAGAGGCTAGCGAACTGACCCAGTACTTC
cdr3_aa: CASSQEASELTQYF

d_call: -
v_call: TRBV6-6
clone_size: -
j_call: TRBJ2-5
cdr3_nt: TGTGCCAGCAGTTACTGGACAGACCAAGAGACCCAGTACTTC
cdr3_aa: CASSYWTDQETQYF

d_call: -
v_call: TRBV19
clone_size: -
j_call: TRBJ2-7
cdr3_nt: TGTGCCAGTAGTACCCGCCCGGGGCTCGAGCAGTACTTC
cdr3_aa: CASSTRPGLEQYF

d_call: TRBD2
v_call: TRBV27
clone_size: -
j_call: TRBJ2-7
cdr3_nt: TGTGCCAGCAGTTCCATAGCGGGAGGCTCCTACGAGCAGTACTTC
cdr3_aa: CASSSIAGGSYEQYF

d_call: -
v_call: TRBV19
clone_size: once
j_call: TRBJ1-4
cdr3_nt: TGTGCCAGTAGTATTACGGGGGGCGTTAATGAAAAACTGTTTTTT
cdr3_aa: CASSITGGVNEKLFF

d_call: TRBD2
v_call: TRBV7-8
clone_size: -
j_call: TRBJ2-1
cdr3_nt: TGTGCCAGCAGCTCCGCTAAAGGACTAGTCAATGAGCAGTTCTTC
cdr3_aa: CASSSAKGLVNEQFF

d_call: TRBD2
v_call: TRBV7-9
clone_size: -
j_call: TRBJ2-5
cdr3_nt: TGTGCCAGCACCTCGGAAAGTCTAGCGGGAGGGCCAGAGACCCAGTACTTC
cdr3_aa: CASTSESLAGGPETQYF

d_call: -
v_call: TRBV6-1
clone_size: -
j_call: TRBJ2-2
cdr3_nt: TGTGCCAGTCCCGGGGCCCTAGGAGGCGGGGAGCTGTTTTTT
cdr3_aa: CASPGALGGGELFF

d_call: -
v_call: TRBV11-2
clone_size: -
j_call: TRBJ2-1
cdr3_nt: TGTGCCAGCAGCAGGGGACCCCAGTCTAATGAGCAGTTCTTC
cdr3_aa: CASSRGPQSNEQFF

d_call: TRBD2
v_call: TRBV5-1
clone_size: -
j_call: TRBJ2-1
cdr3_nt: TGCGCCAGCAGTCGAGGACTAGCGGGAATCGCAGGTGAGCAGTTCTTC
cdr3_aa: CASSRGLAGIAGEQFF

d_call: -
v_call: TRBV27
clone_size: -
j_call: TRBJ1-1
cdr3_nt: TGTGCCAGCAGTCCATCACAGCTTACGGTTATCCTGAACACTGAAGCTTTCTTT
cdr3_aa: CASSPSQLTVILNTEAFF

d_call: -
v_call: TRBV6-1
clone_size: -
j_call: TRBJ2-7
cdr3_nt: TGTGCCAGCGCCCTTGGGGCTAGCGTGGGGGACGAGCAGTACTTC
cdr3_aa: CASALGASVGDEQYF

d_call: TRBD1
v_call: TRBV28
clone_size: -
j_call: TRBJ1-4
cdr3_nt: TGTGCCAGCAGCAACAGGGGGTACCGCGAAAAACTGTTTTTT
cdr3_aa: CASSNRGYREKLFF

d_call: -
v_call: TRBV19
clone_size: -
j_call: TRBJ1-1
cdr3_nt: TGTGCCAGTAGTATAAGGGTGGGCGGGACTGAAGCTTTCTTT
cdr3_aa: CASSIRVGGTEAFF

d_call: TRBD2
v_call: TRBV28
clone_size: -
j_call: TRBJ2-7
cdr3_nt: TGTGCCAGCAGTCCTAGACTAGCGAGATACGAGCAGTACTTC
cdr3_aa: CASSPRLARYEQYF

d_call: TRBD2
v_call: TRBV5-1
clone_size: -
j_call: TRBJ2-2
cdr3_nt: TGCGTCAGCAGCTCCGGGGAGGGGAACACCGGGGAGCTGTTTTTT
cdr3_aa: CVSSSGEGNTGELFF

d_call: TRBD1
v_call: TRBV29-1
clone_size: -
j_call: TRBJ1-5
cdr3_nt: TGCAGCGTCGCCGACAGGGGCCATCAGCCCCAGCATTTT
cdr3_aa: CSVADRGHQPQHF

d_call: TRBD1
v_call: TRBV2
clone_size: -
j_call: TRBJ2-5
cdr3_nt: TGTGCCAGTCAGCCCGGGACAGGGGAGCGGGAGACCCAGTACTTC
cdr3_aa: CASQPGTGERETQYF

d_call: -
v_call: TRBV5-1
clone_size: -
j_call: TRBJ1-2
cdr3_nt: TGCGCCAGCAGCTTGGATCAAGGCTACTATGGCTACACCTTC
cdr3_aa: CASSLDQGYYGYTF

d_call: -
v_call: TRBV27
clone_size: few
j_call: TRBJ1-1
cdr3_nt: TGTGCCAGCAGCTGGGAGAAGAACACTGAAGCTTTCTTT
cdr3_aa: CASSWEKNTEAFF

d_call: -
v_call: TRBV5-6
clone_size: -
j_call: TRBJ1-2
cdr3_nt: TGTGCCAGTCTTCTCGGGGAAGGGTATGGCTACACCTTC
cdr3_aa: CASLLGEGYGYTF

d_call: TRBD1
v_call: TRBV28
clone_size: -
j_call: TRBJ2-7
cdr3_nt: TGTGCCAGCAGTCCGGTGGGGTACGGACAGGGGTTCTACGAGCAGTACTTC
cdr3_aa: CASSPVGYGQGFYEQYF

d_call: TRBD2
v_call: TRBV4-1
clone_size: once
j_call: TRBJ2-7
cdr3_nt: TGCGCCAGCAGCCTCGCTGGGAGGGACGAGCAGTACTTC
cdr3_aa: CASSLAGRDEQYF

d_call: TRBD1
v_call: TRBV28
clone_size: -
j_call: TRBJ2-1
cdr3_nt: TGTGCCAGCAGAGAGTACGGACAGGGTTCGAATGAGCAGTTCTTC
cdr3_aa: CASREYGQGSNEQFF

d_call: -
v_call: TRBV27
clone_size: -
j_call: TRBJ2-6
cdr3_nt: TGTGCCAGCAGTTTATCACCCCGGGACACCAGCTCTGGGGCCAACGTCCTGACTTTC
cdr3_aa: CASSLSPRDTSSGANVLTF

d_call: -
v_call: TRBV14
clone_size: -
j_call: TRBJ1-1
cdr3_nt: TGTGCCAGCAGCTTTGGGGGAACTGAAGCTTTCTTT
cdr3_aa: CASSFGGTEAFF

d_call: -
v_call: TRBV7-9
clone_size: -
j_call: TRBJ2-1
cdr3_nt: TGTGCCAGCAGCTCCTTAACTAGCCGGCCTGAGCAGTTCTTC
cdr3_aa: CASSSLTSRPEQFF

d_call: -
v_call: TRBV21-1
clone_size: -
j_call: TRBJ2-5
cdr3_nt: TGTGCCAGCAGCAAAGGAGTCAGGCGCCAAGAGACCCAGTACTTC
cdr3_aa: CASSKGVRRQETQYF

d_call: -
v_call: TRBV11-2
clone_size: -
j_call: TRBJ2-7
cdr3_nt: TGTGCCAGCAGCTTAGCTCACGAGCAGTACTTC
cdr3_aa: CASSLAHEQYF

d_call: TRBD2
v_call: TRBV27
clone_size: -
j_call: TRBJ2-7
cdr3_nt: TGTGCCAGCAGTTTATACGGGAGGGGCGACGAGCAGTACTTC
cdr3_aa: CASSLYGRGDEQYF

d_call: -
v_call: TRBV6-6
clone_size: -
j_call: TRBJ1-1
cdr3_nt: TGTGCCAGCAGCCACATGGAGAACACTGAAGCTTTCTTT
cdr3_aa: CASSHMENTEAFF

d_call: TRBD1
v_call: TRBV9
clone_size: -
j_call: TRBJ1-4
cdr3_nt: TGTGCCAGCAGCGGAGGCCTGACAGGGAGGGTTGAAAAACTGTTTTTT
cdr3_aa: CASSGGLTGRVEKLFF

d_call: -
v_call: TRBV7-2
clone_size: -
j_call: TRBJ2-7
cdr3_nt: TGTGCCAGCAGCCCGAGACCCACCAAATCCTACGAGCAGTACTTC
cdr3_aa: CASSPRPTKSYEQYF

d_call: -
v_call: TRBV27
clone_size: -
j_call: TRBJ2-3
cdr3_nt: TGTGCCAGCAGTTTATGGAGTCGTACAGATACGCAGTATTTT
cdr3_aa: CASSLWSRTDTQYF

d_call: -
v_call: TRBV7-9
clone_size: -
j_call: TRBJ2-5
cdr3_nt: TGTGCCAGCAGCCGGAGGGGAGAGACCCAGTACTTC
cdr3_aa: CASSRRGETQYF

d_call: -
v_call: TRBV7-9
clone_size: -
j_call: TRBJ2-1
cdr3_nt: TGTGCCAGCAGCTTGGGCACTTACAATGAGCAGTTCTTC
cdr3_aa: CASSLGTYNEQFF

d_call: TRBD1
v_call: TRBV13
clone_size: -
j_call: TRBJ1-4
cdr3_nt: TGTGCCAGCAGCTCCACAGGGGTGGGGGAAAAACTGTTTTTT
cdr3_aa: CASSSTGVGEKLFF